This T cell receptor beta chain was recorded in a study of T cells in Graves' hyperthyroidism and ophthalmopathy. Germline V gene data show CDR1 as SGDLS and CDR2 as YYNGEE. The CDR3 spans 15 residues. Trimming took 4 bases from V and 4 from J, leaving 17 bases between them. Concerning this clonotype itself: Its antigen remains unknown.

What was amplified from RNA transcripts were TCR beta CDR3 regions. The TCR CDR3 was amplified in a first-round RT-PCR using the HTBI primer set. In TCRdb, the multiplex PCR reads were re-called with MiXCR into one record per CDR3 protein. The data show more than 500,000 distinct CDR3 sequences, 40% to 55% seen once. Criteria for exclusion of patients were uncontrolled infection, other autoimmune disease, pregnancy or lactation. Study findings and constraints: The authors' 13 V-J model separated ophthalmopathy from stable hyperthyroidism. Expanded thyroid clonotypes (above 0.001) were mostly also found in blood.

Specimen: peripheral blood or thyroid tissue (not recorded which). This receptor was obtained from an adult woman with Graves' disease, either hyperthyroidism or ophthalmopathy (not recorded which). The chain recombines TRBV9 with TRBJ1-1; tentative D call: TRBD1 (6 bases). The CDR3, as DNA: TGTGCCAGCAGCCCATCCACACAGGGCGGCACTGAAGCTTTCTTT. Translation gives CASSPSTQGGTEAFF.